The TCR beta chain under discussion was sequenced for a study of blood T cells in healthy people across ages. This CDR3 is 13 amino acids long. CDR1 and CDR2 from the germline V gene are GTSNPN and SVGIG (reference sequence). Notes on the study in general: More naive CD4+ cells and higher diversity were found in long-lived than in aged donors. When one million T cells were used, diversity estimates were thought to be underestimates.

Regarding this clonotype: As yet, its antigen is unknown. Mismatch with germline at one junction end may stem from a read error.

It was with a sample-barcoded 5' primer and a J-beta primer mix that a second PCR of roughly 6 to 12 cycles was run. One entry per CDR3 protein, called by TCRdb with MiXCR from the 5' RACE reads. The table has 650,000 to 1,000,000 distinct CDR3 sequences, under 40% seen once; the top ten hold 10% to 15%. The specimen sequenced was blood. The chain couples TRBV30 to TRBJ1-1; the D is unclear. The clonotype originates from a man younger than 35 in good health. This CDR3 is CARSTITNTEAFF. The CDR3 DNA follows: TGTGCCAGGAGTACGATCACGAACACTGAAGCTTTCTTT.